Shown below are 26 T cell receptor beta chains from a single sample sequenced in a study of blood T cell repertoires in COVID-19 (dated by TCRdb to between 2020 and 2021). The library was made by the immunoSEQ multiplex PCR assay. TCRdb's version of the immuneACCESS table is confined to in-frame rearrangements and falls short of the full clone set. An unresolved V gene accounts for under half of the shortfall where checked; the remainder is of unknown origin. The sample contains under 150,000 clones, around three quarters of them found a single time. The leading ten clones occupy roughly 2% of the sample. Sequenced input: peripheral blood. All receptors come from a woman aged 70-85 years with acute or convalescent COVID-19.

In DNA, the CDR3 is TGTGCCACCAGTGATTTGCATACAGGAGGGGCAGAGACCCAGTACTTC. It yields the protein CATSDLHTGGAETQYF. The V call is TRBV24-1, the J call TRBJ2-5; tentatively, D is TRBD2 (6 bases). The CDR3 contains 16 residues. Trimming took 0 bases from V and 4 from J, leaving 14 bases between them. Germline V lookup: CDR1 KGHDR, CDR2 SFDVKD.

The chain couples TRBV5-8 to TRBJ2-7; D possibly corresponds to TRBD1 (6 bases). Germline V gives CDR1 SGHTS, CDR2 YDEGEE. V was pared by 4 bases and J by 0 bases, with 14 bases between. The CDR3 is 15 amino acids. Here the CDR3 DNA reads TGTGCCAGCAGCCTAGGACAGACGAGCTCCTACGAGCAGTACTTC. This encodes CASSLGQTSSYEQYF.

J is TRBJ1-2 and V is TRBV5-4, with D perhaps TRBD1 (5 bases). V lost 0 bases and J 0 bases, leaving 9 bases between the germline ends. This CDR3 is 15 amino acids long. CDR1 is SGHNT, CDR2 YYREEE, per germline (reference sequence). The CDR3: CASSLEGVTNYGYTF. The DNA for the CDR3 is TGTGCCAGCAGCTTGGAAGGGGTAACTAACTATGGCTACACCTTC.

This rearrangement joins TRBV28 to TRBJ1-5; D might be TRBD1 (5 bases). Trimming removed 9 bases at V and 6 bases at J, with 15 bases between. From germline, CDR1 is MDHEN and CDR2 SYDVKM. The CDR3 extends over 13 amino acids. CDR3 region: CASRRPGGQPQHF. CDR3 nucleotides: TGTGCCAGTCGTCGGCCGGGGGGTCAGCCCCAGCATTTT.

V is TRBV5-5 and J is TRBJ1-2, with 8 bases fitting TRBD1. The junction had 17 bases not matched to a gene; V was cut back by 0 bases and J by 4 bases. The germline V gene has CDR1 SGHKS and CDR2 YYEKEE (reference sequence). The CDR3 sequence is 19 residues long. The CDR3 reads CASSLAVPGQVAGGYGYTF. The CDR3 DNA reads TGTGCCAGCAGCTTGGCGGTCCCGGGACAGGTGGCCGGCGGCTATGGCTACACCTTC. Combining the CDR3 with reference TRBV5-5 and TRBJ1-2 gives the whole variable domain DAGVTQSPTHLIKTRGQQVTLRCSPISGHKSVSWYQQVLGQGPQFIFQYYEKEERGRGNFPDRFSARQFPNYSSELNVNALLLGDSALYLCASSLAVPGQVAGGYGYTFGSGTRLTVV.

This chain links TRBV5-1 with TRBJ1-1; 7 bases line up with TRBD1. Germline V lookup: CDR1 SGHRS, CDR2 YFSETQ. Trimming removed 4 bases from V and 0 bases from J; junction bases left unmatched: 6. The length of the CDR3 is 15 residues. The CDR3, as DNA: TGCGCCAGCAGCATCGGGACAGAAATGAACACTGAAGCTTTCTTT. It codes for CASSIGTEMNTEAFF.

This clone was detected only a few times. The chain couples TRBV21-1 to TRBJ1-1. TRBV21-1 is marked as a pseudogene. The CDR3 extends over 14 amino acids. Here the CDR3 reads CASPPGSADTEAFF. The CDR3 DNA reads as TGTGCCAGCCCTCCCGGCTCCGCGGACACTGAAGCTTTCTTT.

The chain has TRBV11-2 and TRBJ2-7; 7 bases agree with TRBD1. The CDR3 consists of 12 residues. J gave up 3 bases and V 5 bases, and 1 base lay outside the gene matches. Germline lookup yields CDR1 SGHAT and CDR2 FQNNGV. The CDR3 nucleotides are TGTGCCAGCAGCCAGGGGGTCTACGAGCAGTACTTC. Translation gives CASSQGVYEQYF.

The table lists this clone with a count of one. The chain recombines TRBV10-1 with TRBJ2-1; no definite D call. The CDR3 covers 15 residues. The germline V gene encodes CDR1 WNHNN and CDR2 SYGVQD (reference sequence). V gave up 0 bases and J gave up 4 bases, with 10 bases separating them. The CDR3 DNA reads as TGCGCCAGCAGTGAGTCCCAGGCCGGATACAATGAGCAGTTCTTC. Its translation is CASSESQAGYNEQFF.

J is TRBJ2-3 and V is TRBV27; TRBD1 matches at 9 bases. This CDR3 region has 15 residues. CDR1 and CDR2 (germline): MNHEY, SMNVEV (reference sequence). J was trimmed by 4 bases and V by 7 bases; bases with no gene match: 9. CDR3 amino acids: CASNTGTGFSDTQYF. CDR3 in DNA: TGTGCCAGCAATACCGGGACAGGGTTTTCAGATACGCAGTATTTT.

DNA of the CDR3: TGTGCCAGCAGCTTAGAAGCGGGGGGGCCCAATGAGCAGTTCTTC. Encoded protein: CASSLEAGGPNEQFF. The chain joins TRBV13 to TRBJ2-1; 10 nucleotides match TRBD2. Per germline, CDR1 PRHDT and CDR2 FYEKMQ (reference sequence). Trimming at V came to 1 base and at J to 6 bases, leaving 3 bases not matched to a gene. This CDR3 has 15 residues.

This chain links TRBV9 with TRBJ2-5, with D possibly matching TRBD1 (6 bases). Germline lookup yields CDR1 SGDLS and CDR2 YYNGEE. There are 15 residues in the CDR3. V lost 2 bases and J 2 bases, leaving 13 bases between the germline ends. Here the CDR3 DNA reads TGTGCCAGCAGCGTTACGGCAGGGGTTCAAGAGACCCAGTACTTC. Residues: CASSVTAGVQETQYF.

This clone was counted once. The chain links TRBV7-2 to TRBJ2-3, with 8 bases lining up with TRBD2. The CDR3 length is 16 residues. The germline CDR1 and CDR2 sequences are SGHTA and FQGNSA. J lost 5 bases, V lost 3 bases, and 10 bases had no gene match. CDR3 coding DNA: TGTGCCAGCAGCTTCCGAGCGGGGGTAGATGGAGATACGCAGTATTTT. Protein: CASSFRAGVDGDTQYF.

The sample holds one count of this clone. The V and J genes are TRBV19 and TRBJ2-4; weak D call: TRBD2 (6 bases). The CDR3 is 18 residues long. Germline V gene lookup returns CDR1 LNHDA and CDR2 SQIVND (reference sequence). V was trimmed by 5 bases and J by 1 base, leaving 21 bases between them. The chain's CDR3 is CASSLGTSTKLAKNIQYF. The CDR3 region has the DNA TGTGCCAGTAGTCTTGGGACTTCTACCAAGTTGGCCAAAAACATTCAGTACTTC.

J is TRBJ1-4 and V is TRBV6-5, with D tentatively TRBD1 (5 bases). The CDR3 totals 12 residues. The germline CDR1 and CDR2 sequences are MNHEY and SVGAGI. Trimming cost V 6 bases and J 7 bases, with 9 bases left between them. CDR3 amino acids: CASSRQGEKLFF. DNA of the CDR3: TGTGCCAGCAGCCGGCAGGGTGAAAAACTGTTTTTT.

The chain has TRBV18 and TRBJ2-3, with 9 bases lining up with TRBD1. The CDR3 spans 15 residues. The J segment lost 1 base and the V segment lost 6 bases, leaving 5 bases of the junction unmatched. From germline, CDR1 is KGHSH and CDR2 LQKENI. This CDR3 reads CASSLGQGGTDTQYF. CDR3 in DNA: TGTGCCAGCTCCCTGGGACAGGGAGGCACAGATACGCAGTATTTT.

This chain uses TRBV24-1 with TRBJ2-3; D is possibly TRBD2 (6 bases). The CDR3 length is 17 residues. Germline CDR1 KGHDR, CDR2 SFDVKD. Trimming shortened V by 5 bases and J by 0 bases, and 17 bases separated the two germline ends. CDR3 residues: CATSARVAVTSTDTQYF. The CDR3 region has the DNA TGTGCCACCAGTGCACGGGTAGCGGTAACTAGCACAGATACGCAGTATTTT.

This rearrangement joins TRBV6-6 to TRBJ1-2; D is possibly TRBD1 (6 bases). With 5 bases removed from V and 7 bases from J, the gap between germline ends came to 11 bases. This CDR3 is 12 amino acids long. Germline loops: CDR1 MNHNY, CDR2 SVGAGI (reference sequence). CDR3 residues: CASSRGDIGYTF. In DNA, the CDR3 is TGTGCCAGCAGTCGGGGGGACATTGGCTACACCTTC.

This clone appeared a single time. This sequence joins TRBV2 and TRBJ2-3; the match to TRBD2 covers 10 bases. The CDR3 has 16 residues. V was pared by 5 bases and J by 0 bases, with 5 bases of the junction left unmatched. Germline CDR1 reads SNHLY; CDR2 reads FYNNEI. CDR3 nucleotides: TGTGCCAGCAGTTTCGATAGCGGGGGGAGCACAGATACGCAGTATTTT. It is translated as CASSFDSGGSTDTQYF.

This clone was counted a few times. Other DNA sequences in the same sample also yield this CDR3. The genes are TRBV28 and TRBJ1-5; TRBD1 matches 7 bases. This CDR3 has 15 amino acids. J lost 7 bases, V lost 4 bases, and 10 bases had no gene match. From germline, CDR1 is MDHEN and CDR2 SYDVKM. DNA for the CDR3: TGTGCCAGCAGTTCGACAGGGACTGGGAACCAGCCCCAGCATTTT. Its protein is CASSSTGTGNQPQHF.

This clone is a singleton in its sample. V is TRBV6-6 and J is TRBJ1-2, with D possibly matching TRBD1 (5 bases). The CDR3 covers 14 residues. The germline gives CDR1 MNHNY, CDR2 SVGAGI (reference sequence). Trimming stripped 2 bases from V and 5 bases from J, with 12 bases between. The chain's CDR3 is CASSYIGGDYGYTF. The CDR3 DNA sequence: TGTGCCAGCAGTTACATCGGGGGAGATTATGGCTACACCTTC.

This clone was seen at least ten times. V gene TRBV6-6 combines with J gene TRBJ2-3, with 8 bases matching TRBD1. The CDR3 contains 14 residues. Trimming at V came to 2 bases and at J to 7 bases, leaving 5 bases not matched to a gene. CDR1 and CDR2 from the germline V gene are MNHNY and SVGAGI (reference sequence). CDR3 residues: CASSYGPGGNTQYF. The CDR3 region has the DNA TGTGCCAGCAGTTACGGTCCAGGGGGCAATACGCAGTATTTT.

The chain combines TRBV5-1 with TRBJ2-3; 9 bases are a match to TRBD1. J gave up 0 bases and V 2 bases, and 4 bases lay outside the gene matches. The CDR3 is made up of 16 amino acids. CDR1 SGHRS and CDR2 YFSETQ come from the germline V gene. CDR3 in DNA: TGCGCCAGCAGCTTACAGGGGGCAGCTAGCACAGATACGCAGTATTTT. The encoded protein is CASSLQGAASTDTQYF.

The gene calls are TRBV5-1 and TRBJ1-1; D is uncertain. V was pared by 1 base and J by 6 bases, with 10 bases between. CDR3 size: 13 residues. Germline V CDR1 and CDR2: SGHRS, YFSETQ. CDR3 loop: CASSLTPGAEAFF. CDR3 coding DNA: TGCGCCAGCAGCTTGACCCCAGGCGCTGAAGCTTTCTTT.

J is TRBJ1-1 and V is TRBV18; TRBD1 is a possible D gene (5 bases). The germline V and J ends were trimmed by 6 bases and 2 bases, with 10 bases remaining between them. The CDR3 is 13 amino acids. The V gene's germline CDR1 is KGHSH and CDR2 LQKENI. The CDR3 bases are TGTGCCAGCTCGGGGGGTGGAAACACTGAAGCTTTCTTT. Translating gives CASSGGGNTEAFF.

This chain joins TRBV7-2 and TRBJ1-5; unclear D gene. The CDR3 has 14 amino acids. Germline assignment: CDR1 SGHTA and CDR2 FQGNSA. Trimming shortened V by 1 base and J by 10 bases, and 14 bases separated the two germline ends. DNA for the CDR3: TGTGCCAGCAGCTTAGTTGAGGACGGGAGACCCCAGCATTTT. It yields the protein CASSLVEDGRPQHF.